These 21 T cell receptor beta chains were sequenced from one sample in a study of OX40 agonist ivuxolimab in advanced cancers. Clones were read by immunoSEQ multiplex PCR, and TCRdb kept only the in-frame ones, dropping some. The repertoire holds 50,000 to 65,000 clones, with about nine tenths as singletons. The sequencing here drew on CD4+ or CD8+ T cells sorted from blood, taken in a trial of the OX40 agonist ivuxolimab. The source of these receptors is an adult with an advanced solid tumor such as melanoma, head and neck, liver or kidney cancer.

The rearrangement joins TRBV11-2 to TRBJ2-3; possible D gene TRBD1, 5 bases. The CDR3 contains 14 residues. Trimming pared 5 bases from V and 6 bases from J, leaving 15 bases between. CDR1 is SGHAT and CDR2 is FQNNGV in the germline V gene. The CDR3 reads CASSPWAGSDTQYF. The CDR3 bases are TGTGCCAGCAGCCCTTGGGCAGGGTCGGATACGCAGTATTTT.

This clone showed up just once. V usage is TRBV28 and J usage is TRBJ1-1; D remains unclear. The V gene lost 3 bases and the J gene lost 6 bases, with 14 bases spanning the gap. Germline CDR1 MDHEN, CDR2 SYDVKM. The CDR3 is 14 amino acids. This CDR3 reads CASSFLLAGAEAFF. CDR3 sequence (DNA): TGTGCCAGCAGTTTCTTGCTAGCGGGCGCTGAAGCTTTCTTT.

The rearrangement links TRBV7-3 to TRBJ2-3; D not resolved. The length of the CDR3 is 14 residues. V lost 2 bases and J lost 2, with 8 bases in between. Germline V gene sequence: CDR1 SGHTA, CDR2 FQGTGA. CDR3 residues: CASSLSGDTDTQYF. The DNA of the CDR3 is TGTGCCAGCAGCTTATCTGGCGACACAGATACGCAGTATTTT.

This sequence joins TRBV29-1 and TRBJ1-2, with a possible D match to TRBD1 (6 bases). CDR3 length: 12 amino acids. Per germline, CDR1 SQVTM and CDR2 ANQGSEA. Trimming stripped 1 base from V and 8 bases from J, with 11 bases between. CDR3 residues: CSVEGGAQGYTF. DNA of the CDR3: TGCAGCGTTGAAGGGGGGGCGCAGGGCTACACCTTC.

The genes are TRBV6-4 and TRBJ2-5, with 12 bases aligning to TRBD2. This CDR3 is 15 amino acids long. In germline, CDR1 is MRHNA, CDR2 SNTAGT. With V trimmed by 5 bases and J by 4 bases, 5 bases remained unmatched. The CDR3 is CASSLTSGRLETQYF. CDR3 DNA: TGTGCCAGCAGTTTGACTAGCGGGAGACTAGAGACCCAGTACTTC.

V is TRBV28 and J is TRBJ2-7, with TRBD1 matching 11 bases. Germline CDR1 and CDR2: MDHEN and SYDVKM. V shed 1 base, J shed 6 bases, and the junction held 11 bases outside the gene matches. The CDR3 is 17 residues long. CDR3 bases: TGTGCCAGCAGTTTATCTAGTTTGGGACAGGGGGGCTCCGAGCAGTACTTC. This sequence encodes CASSLSSLGQGGSEQYF.

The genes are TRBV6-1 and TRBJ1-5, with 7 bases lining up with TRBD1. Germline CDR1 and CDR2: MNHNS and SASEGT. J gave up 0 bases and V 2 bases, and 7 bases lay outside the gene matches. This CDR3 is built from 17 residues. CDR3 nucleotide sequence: TGTGCCAGCAGTGAAATAACAGGGGCCTATAGCAATCAGCCCCAGCATTTT. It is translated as CASSEITGAYSNQPQHF.

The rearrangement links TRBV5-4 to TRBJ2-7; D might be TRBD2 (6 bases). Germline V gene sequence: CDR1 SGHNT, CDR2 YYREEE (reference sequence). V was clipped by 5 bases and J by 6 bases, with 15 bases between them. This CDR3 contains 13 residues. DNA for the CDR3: TGTGCCAGCAGTCCCGCGGGGCGAATCGAGCAGTACTTC. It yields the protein CASSPAGRIEQYF.

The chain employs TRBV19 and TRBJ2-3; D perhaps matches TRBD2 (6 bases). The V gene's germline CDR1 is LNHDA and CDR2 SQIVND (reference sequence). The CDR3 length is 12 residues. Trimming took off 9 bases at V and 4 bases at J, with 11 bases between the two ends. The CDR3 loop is CASGSAADTQYF. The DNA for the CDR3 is TGTGCCAGCGGGAGTGCCGCAGATACGCAGTATTTT. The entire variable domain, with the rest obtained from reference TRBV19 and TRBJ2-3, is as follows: DGGITQSPKYLFRKEGQNVTLSCEQNLNHDAMYWYRQDPGQGLRLIYYSQIVNDFQKGDIAEGYSVSREKKESFPLTVTSAQKNPTAFYLCASGSAADTQYFGPGTRLTVL.

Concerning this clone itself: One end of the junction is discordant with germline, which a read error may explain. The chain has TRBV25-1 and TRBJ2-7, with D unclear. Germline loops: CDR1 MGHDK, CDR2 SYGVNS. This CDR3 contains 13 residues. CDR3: CASHDLLAVKQCF. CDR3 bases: TGTGCCAGCCACGACCTTTTGGCGGTGAAGCAGTGCTTC.

In nucleotides, the CDR3 is TGTGCCAGCAACAAAGGGCCCTACGGCACCGGGGAGCTGTTTTTT. Protein sequence: CASNKGPYGTGELFF. This chain connects TRBV7-2 to TRBJ2-2; D uncertain. Per the germline V gene, CDR1 is SGHTA and CDR2 is FQGNSA. The length of the CDR3 is 15 residues. V shed 7 bases and J shed 4 bases, with 16 bases lying between them.

The CDR3 loop reads CASSLGLGGHEQYF. CDR3 sequence (DNA): TGTGCCAGCAGTTTGGGACTAGGTGGCCACGAGCAGTACTTC. This chain connects TRBV27 to TRBJ2-7, with 8 positions matching TRBD2. J was trimmed by 5 bases and V by 3 bases; bases with no gene match: 6. CDR3 length equals 14 residues. The germline V gene encodes CDR1 MNHEY and CDR2 SMNVEV (reference sequence).

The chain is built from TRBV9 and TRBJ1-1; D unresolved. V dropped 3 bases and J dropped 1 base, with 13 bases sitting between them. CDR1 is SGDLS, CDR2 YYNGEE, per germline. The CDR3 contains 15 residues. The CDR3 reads CASSASTDGNTEAFF. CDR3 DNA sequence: TGTGCCAGCAGCGCCTCGACCGACGGGAACACTGAAGCTTTCTTT.

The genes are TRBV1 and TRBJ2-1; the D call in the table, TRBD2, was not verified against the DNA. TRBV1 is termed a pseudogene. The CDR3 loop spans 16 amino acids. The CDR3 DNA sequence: TGCACCAGCAGCCCCCGGAGGGATAGTAGGGACAATGAGCAGTTCTTC. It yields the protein CTSSPRRDSRDNEQFF.

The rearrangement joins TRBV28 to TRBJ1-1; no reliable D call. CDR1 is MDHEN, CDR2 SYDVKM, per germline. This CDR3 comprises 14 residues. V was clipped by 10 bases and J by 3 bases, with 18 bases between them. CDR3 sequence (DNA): TGTGCCACAGGAGATAACGCCCTTTACACTGAAGCTTTCTTT. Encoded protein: CATGDNALYTEAFF.

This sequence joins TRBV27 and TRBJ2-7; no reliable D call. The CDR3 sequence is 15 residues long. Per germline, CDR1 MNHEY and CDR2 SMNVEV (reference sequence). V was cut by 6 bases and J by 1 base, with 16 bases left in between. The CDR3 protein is CASRKDGSFSYEQYF. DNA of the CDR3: TGTGCCAGCAGGAAGGACGGAAGTTTTTCCTACGAGCAGTACTTC.

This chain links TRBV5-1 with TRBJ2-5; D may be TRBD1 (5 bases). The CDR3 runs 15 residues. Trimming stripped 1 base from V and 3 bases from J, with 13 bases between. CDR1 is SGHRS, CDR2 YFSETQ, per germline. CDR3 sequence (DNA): TGCGCCAGCAGCTTGTTTCAGGGAAGGGAAGAGACCCAGTACTTC. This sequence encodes CASSLFQGREETQYF.

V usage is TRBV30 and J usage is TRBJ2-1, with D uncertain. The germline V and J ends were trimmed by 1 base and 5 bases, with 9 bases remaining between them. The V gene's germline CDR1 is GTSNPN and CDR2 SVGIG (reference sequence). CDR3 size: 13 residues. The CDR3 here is CAWSEAIDNEQFF. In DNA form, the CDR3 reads TGTGCCTGGAGTGAGGCTATCGACAATGAGCAGTTCTTC.

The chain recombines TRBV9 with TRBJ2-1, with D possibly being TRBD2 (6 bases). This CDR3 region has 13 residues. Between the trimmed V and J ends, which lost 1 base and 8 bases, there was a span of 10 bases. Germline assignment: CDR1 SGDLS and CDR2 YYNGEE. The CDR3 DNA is TGTGCCAGCAGCGTACTAGCGTACGATGAGCAGTTCTTC. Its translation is CASSVLAYDEQFF.

CDR3 sequence (DNA): TGTGCCAGCAGCTTATTTCGCCGAAACTCGGGACCTACTGAAGCTTTCTTT. Its protein is CASSLFRRNSGPTEAFF. The chain links TRBV7-9 to TRBJ1-1, with a weak D call TRBD1 (5 bases). CDR3 length: 17 residues. CDR1 is SEHNR and CDR2 is FQNEAQ in the germline V gene (reference sequence). V shed 2 bases and J shed 5 bases, with 21 bases lying between them. The whole variable domain, remainder taken from reference TRBV7-9 and TRBJ1-1, is DTGVSQNPRHKITKRGQNVTFRCDPISEHNRLYWYRQTLGQGPEFLTYFQNEAQLEKSRLLSDRFSAERPKGSFSTLEIQRTEQGDSAMYLCASSLFRRNSGPTEAFFGQGTRLTVV.

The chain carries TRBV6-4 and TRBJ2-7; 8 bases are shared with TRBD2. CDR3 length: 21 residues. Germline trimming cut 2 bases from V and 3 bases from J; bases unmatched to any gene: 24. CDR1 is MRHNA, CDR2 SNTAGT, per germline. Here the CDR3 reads CASSDPNRDRISGTFIYEQYF. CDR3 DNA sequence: TGTGCCAGCAGTGACCCCAATAGGGATCGGATTAGCGGGACCTTTATCTACGAGCAGTACTTC.